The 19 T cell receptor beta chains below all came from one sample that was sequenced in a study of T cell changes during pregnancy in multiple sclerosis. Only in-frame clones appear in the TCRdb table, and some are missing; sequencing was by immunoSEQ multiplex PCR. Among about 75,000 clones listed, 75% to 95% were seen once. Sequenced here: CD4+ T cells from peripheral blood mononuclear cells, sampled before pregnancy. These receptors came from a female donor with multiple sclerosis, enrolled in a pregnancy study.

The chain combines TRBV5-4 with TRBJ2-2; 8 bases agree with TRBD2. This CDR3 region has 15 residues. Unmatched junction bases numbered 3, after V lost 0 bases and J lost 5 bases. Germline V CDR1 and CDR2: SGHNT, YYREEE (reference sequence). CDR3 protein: CASSLGGRRTGELFF. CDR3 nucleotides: TGTGCCAGCAGCTTGGGCGGGAGGAGGACCGGGGAGCTGTTTTTT. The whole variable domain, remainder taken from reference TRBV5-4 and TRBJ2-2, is ETGVTQSPTHLIKTRGQQVTLRCSSQSGHNTVSWYQQALGQGPQFIFQYYREEENGRGNFPPRFSGLQFPNYSSELNVNALELDDSALYLCASSLGGRRTGELFFGEGSRLTVL.

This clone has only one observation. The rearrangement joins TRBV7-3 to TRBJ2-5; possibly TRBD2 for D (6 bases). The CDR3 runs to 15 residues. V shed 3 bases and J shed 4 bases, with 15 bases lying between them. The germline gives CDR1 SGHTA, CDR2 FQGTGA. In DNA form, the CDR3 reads TGTGCCAGCAGCTTCGGCGCTGGGGGGAGAGAGACCCAGTACTTC. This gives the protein CASSFGAGGRETQYF.

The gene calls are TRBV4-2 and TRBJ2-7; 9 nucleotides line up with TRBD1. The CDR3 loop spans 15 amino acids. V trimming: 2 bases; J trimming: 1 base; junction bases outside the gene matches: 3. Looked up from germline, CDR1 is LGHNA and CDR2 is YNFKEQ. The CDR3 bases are TGTGCCAGCAGCCAACCGGGACAGGGATCCTACGAGCAGTACTTC. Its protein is CASSQPGQGSYEQYF.

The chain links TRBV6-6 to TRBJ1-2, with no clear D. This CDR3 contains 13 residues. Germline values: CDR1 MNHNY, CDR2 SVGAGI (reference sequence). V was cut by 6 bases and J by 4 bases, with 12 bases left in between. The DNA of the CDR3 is TGTGCCAGCAGCAGGAAAACCGTCTATGGCTACACCTTC. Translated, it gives CASSRKTVYGYTF.

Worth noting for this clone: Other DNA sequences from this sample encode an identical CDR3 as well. The CDR3 DNA reads TGTGCCAGCAGCTTGGGACAGAATTATGGCTACACCTTC. Its protein is CASSLGQNYGYTF. The J gene is TRBJ1-2, the V gene TRBV5-4; a possible D gene is TRBD1 (5 bases). There are 13 residues in the CDR3. CDR1 SGHNT and CDR2 YYREEE come from the germline V gene (reference sequence). Trimming stripped 0 bases from V and 5 bases from J, with 8 bases between.

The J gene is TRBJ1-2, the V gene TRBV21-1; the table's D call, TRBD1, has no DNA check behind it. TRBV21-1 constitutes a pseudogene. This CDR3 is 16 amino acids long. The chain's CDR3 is CASPLGTGEVHYGYTF. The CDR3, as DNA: TGTGCCAGCCCTTTAGGGACAGGGGAGGTTCACTATGGCTACACCTTC.

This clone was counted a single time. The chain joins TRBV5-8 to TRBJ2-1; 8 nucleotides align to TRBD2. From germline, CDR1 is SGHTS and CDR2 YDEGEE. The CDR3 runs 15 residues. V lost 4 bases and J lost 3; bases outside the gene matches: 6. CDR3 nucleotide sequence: TGTGCCAGCAGCCGTGGACTAGCCATCTACAATGAGCAGTTCTTC. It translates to CASSRGLAIYNEQFF. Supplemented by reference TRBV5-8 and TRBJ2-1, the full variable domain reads EAGVTQSPTHLIKTRGQQATLRCSPISGHTSVYWYQQALGLGLQFLLWYDEGEERNRGNFPPRFSGRQFPNYSSELNVNALELEDSALYLCASSRGLAIYNEQFFGPGTRLTVL.

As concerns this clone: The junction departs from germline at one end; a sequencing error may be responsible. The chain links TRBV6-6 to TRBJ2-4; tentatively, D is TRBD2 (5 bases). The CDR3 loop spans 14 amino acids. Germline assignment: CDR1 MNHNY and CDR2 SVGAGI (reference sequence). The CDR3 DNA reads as TGTACCAGCAGTTACAGTGGGAGTCAAAACATTCAGTACTTC. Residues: CTSSYSGSQNIQYF.

The chain's CDR3 is CASRWGSLNTEAFF. In nucleotides, the CDR3 is TGTGCCAGCAGGTGGGGCAGCTTGAACACTGAAGCTTTCTTT. This chain joins TRBV5-6 and TRBJ1-1; D is possibly TRBD1 (5 bases). V dropped 5 bases and J dropped 0 bases, with 11 bases sitting between them. CDR1 is SGHDT, CDR2 YYEEEE, per germline. The CDR3 has 14 amino acids.

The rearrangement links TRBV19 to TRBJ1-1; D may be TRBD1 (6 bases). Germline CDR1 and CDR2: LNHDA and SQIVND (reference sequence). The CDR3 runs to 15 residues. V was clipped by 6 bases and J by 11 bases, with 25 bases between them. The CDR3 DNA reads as TGTGCCAGTAGAGCTAGCTCCGTGGCAGGGGTGCCCGCTTTCTTT. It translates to CASRASSVAGVPAFF.

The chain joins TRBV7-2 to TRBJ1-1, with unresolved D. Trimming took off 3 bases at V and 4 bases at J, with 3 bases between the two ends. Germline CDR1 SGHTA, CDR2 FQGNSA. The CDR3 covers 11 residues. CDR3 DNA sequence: TGTGCCAGCAGCTTGAGCACTGAAGCTTTCTTT. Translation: CASSLSTEAFF.

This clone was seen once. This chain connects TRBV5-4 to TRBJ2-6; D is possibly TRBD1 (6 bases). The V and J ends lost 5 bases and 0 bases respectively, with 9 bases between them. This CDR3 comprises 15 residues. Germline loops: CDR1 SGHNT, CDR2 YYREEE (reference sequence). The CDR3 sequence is CASSQQGSGANVLTF. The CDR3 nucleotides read TGTGCCAGCAGTCAACAGGGCTCTGGGGCCAACGTCCTGACTTTC.

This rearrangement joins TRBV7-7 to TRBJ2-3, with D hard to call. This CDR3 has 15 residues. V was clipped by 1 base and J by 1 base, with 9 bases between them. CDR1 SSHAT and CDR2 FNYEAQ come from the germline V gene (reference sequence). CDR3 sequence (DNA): TGTGCCAGCAGCTTAGAGGTGGCGGGCACAGATACGCAGTATTTT. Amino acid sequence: CASSLEVAGTDTQYF. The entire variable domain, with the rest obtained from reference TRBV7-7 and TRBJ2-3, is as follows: GAGVSQSPRYKVTKRGQDVTLRCDPISSHATLYWYQQALGQGPEFLTYFNYEAQPDKSGLPSDRFSAERPEGSISTLTIQRTEQRDSAMYRCASSLEVAGTDTQYFGPGTRLTVL.

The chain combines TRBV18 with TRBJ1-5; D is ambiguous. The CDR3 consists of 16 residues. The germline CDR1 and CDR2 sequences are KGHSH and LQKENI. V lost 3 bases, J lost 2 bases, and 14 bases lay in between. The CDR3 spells CASSPVQAGGNQPQHF. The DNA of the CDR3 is TGTGCCAGCTCACCGGTGCAAGCTGGTGGCAATCAGCCCCAGCATTTT.

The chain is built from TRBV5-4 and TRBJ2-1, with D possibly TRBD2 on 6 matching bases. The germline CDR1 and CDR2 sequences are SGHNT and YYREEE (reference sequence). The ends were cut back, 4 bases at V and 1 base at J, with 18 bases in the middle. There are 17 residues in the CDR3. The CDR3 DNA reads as TGTGCCAGCAGCCATGGGACTGGATCATTGTCCTACAATGAGCAGTTCTTC. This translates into CASSHGTGSLSYNEQFF.

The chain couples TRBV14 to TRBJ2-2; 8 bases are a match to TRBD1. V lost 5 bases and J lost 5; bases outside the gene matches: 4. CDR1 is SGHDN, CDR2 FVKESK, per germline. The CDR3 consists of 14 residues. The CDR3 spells CASSINRGTGELFF. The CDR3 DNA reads TGTGCCAGCAGCATAAACAGGGGGACCGGGGAGCTGTTTTTT.

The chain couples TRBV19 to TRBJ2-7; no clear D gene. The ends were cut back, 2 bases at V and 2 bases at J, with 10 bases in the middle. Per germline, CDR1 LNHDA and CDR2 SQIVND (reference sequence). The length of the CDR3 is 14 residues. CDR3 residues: CASSIIGGTYEQYF. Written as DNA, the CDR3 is TGTGCCAGTAGTATAATCGGCGGTACCTACGAGCAGTACTTC.

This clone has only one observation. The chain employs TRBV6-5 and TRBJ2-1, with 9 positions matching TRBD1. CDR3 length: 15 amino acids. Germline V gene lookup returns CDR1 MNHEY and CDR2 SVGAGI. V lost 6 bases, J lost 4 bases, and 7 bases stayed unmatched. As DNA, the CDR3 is TGTGCCAGCAGAAAGACCGGGACAGGGTACAATGAGCAGTTCTTC. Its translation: CASRKTGTGYNEQFF.

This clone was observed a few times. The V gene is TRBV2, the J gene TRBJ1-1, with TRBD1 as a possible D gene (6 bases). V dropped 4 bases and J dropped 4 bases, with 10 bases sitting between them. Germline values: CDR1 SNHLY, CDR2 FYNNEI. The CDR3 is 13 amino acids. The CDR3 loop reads CASSGTVVTEAFF. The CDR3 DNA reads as TGTGCCAGCAGTGGGACAGTTGTCACTGAAGCTTTCTTT.